Listed here are 9 T cell receptor beta chains from one sample, sequenced in a study of OX40 agonist ivuxolimab in advanced cancers. Library preparation used the immunoSEQ multiplex PCR assay. Sourced from immuneACCESS, this table was stored by TCRdb with only in-frame sequences that have V and J called. A share of the clones is absent; for the studies checked, an unresolved V gene accounts for under half, and the remainder has no known explanation. The sample includes tens of thousands of clones, with around 86% observed a single time. The ten largest account for around 0.31% of the sample. Sample: CD4+ or CD8+ T cells sorted from blood, taken in a trial of the OX40 agonist ivuxolimab. These receptor sequences come from an adult with an advanced solid tumor such as melanoma, head and neck, liver or kidney cancer.

The chain is built from TRBV7-2 and TRBJ1-1; D remains unclear. Germline CDR1 is SGHTA and CDR2 is FQGNSA. This CDR3 region has 13 residues. V dropped 5 bases and J dropped 8 bases, with 15 bases sitting between them. The CDR3 DNA follows: TGTGCCAGCAGCCCCGAGCGGGGTACCGAAGCTTTCTTT. Translated: CASSPERGTEAFF.

The CDR3 loop reads CAIDGGGQNPTDTQYF. The CDR3 DNA reads as TGTGCCATTGATGGTGGGGGCCAAAACCCCACAGATACGCAGTATTTT. V gene TRBV10-3 combines with J gene TRBJ2-3; tentative D call: TRBD1 (6 bases). V was shortened by 9 bases and J by 2 bases, with 21 bases between the two germline ends. Germline V CDR1 and CDR2: ENHRY, SYGVKD. The CDR3 has 16 residues.

This chain joins TRBV20-1 and TRBJ2-1; D is unresolved. This CDR3 has 11 residues. The V gene's germline CDR1 is DFQATT and CDR2 SNEGSKA (reference sequence). The V and J ends lost 0 bases and 9 bases respectively, with 6 bases between them. In DNA form, the CDR3 reads TGCAGTGCTAGAGATATTGGTGAGCAGTTCTTC. Translation: CSARDIGEQFF.

The chain recombines TRBV6-6 with TRBJ1-5; D is unclear. With 6 bases removed from V and 6 bases from J, the gap between germline ends came to 12 bases. The CDR3 totals 13 residues. Per the germline V gene, CDR1 is MNHNY and CDR2 is SVGAGI (reference sequence). The CDR3, as DNA: TGTGCCAGCAGCCGTCAATGGGTTCAGCCCCAGCATTTT. This sequence encodes CASSRQWVQPQHF.

V gene TRBV7-6 combines with J gene TRBJ2-1; D is unresolved. The V gene lost 5 bases and the J gene lost 5 bases, with 16 bases spanning the gap. Looked up from germline, CDR1 is SGHVS and CDR2 is FNYEAQ. The CDR3 runs to 15 residues. CDR3 coding DNA: TGTGCCAGCAGCATCGACGTACAATCCCACAATGAGCAGTTCTTC. It yields the protein CASSIDVQSHNEQFF.

V is TRBV14 and J is TRBJ1-6, with D maybe TRBD1 (6 bases). Germline V lookup: CDR1 SGHDN, CDR2 FVKESK. The CDR3 extends over 16 amino acids. Trimming shortened V by 4 bases and J by 2 bases, and 12 bases separated the two germline ends. The CDR3: CASSLGGGPYNSPLHF. CDR3 nucleotide sequence: TGTGCCAGCAGCCTAGGGGGGGGACCCTATAATTCACCCCTCCACTTT.

The chain is built from TRBV6-1 and TRBJ1-2; D is unresolved. The CDR3 covers 14 residues. Trimming removed 5 bases at V and 2 bases at J, with 12 bases between. Germline V gives CDR1 MNHNS, CDR2 SASEGT. In DNA, the CDR3 is TGTGCCAGCAGTCCAAATACAGCGAACTATGGCTACACCTTC. It translates to CASSPNTANYGYTF.

The rearrangement uses TRBV9 and TRBJ2-5; 7 bases are a match to TRBD2. Per germline, CDR1 SGDLS and CDR2 YYNGEE. The CDR3 consists of 16 residues. The V gene end was trimmed by 0 bases and the J gene end by 1 base; junction bases not matched to a gene: 6. The CDR3 sequence: CASSVVSSGPQETQYF. The CDR3 DNA is TGTGCCAGCAGCGTAGTATCTAGCGGACCCCAAGAGACCCAGTACTTC.

V is TRBV4-3 and J is TRBJ2-5; 12 bases align to TRBD2. The CDR3 contains 16 residues. Germline V CDR1 and CDR2: LGHNA, YSLEER. J gave up 4 bases and V 2 bases, and 5 bases lay outside the gene matches. Here the CDR3 DNA reads TGCGCCAGCAGCCAATTCTCTAGCGGGAGGGGAGAGACCCAGTACTTC. Translating gives CASSQFSSGRGETQYF.